One T cell receptor beta chain is described in this entry. Specified time point: newly diagnosed GD, antithyroid drugs for less than 3 months. Extracted RNA from PBMCs served as the source of the TCR library. Combining iRepertoire HTBI primers with Arm-PCR of CDR3 regions, the authors built TCR beta libraries. TCRdb redid the calling of the multiplex PCR reads with MiXCR, one entry per CDR3 protein. The data contain some 330,000 distinct CDR3 sequences, 12% of them seen just once; the ten biggest clones take up 18%. V lost 3 bases and J lost 4, with 10 bases in between. Germline loops: CDR1 MGHRA, CDR2 YSYEKL. CDR3 length equals 15 residues. The source of the sample is a study of regulatory T cells in long-lasting Graves disease. The same specimen was also included in a second study, on T cells in Graves' hyperthyroidism and ophthalmopathy.

Source: peripheral blood mononuclear cells (PBMCs), taken at new diagnosis, from a patient treated with antithyroid drugs. This receptor was obtained from a woman aged 18-35 years with Graves disease. The chain carries TRBV4-1 and TRBJ1-6; D call uncertain. Here the CDR3 DNA reads TGCGCCAGCAGCCATCTCGAGGGTTATAATTCACCCCTCCACTTT. This sequence encodes CASSHLEGYNSPLHF.